Below are 10 T cell receptor beta chains sequenced from a single sample in a study of a mutant IDH1 vaccine in newly diagnosed glioma. This sample's time point: week 5, during vaccination. A single vaccine dose contained 300 ug of mutant IDH1 20-mer peptide, and topical imiquimod was used with it. No antigen has been assigned to these receptors. Generated by immunoSEQ multiplex PCR, the TCRdb table keeps only in-frame clones and is missing some. The sample has over 55,000 clones; 82% are singletons. Sequencing used PBMCs, obtained from a glioma patient whose treatment included an IDH1 peptide vaccine. These receptors originate from a woman under 30 with glioma. Some clones in this sample may be carry-over from other donors' samples.

V usage is TRBV29-1 and J usage is TRBJ2-2; D gene unclear. Germline V lookup: CDR1 SQVTM, CDR2 ANQGSEA. V was shortened by 1 base and J by 5 bases, with 5 bases between the two germline ends. The CDR3 extends over 12 amino acids. The CDR3 region is CSVEVATGELFF. The CDR3 DNA is TGCAGCGTTGAAGTGGCGACCGGGGAGCTGTTTTTT.

The rearrangement joins TRBV5-1 to TRBJ2-3; D gene ambiguous. The CDR3 loop spans 12 amino acids. Trimming took 4 bases from V and 6 from J, leaving 9 bases between them. Germline values: CDR1 SGHRS, CDR2 YFSETQ. In nucleotides, the CDR3 is TGCGCCAGCAGCCCAGTGGGCGATACGCAGTATTTT. Its protein is CASSPVGDTQYF.

The chain couples TRBV30 to TRBJ1-2; D is unclear. CDR1 GTSNPN and CDR2 SVGIG come from the germline V gene (reference sequence). CDR3 length: 11 amino acids. V was clipped by 4 bases and J by 7 bases, with 10 bases between them. The CDR3 loop reads CAWTEIGGYTF. In DNA, the CDR3 is TGTGCCTGGACGGAGATTGGTGGCTACACCTTC.

Concerning this clone: Since no conserved phenylalanine or tryptophan closes the CDR3, a read error is the likely cause. No DNA is shown, since the ends of the CDR3 on it are uncertain; the CDR3 is the one TCRdb lists. The genes are TRBV5-4 and TRBJ2-4. CDR1 SGHNT and CDR2 YYREEE come from the germline V gene (reference sequence). The CDR3 is 8 residues long, ends included. CDR3 loop: CASSFYGL.

The chain recombines TRBV14 with TRBJ2-7, with 8 nucleotides matching TRBD2. CDR1 and CDR2 (germline): SGHDN, FVKESK. This CDR3 spans 16 amino acids. The V and J ends lost 2 bases and 3 bases, in that order; junction bases with no gene match: 9. This CDR3 is CASSQPKAGGHYEQYF. The CDR3 DNA is TGTGCCAGCAGCCAACCAAAGGCGGGGGGCCACTACGAGCAGTACTTC.

CDR3 in amino acids: CAWSVLGLGTQYF. The DNA of the CDR3 is TGTGCCTGGAGTGTACTGGGGCTGGGGACCCAGTACTTC. This rearrangement joins TRBV30 to TRBJ2-5, with D tentatively TRBD1 (5 bases). CDR3 size: 13 residues. Trimming took off 0 bases at V and 7 bases at J, with 12 bases between the two ends. CDR1 is GTSNPN and CDR2 is SVGIG in the germline V gene (reference sequence).

This clone occurred once. The CDR3 nucleotides read TGTGCCAGCAGCTTAGGTCAGGGTATTGTTGAAAAACTGTTTTTT. Residues: CASSLGQGIVEKLFF. V usage is TRBV7-9 and J usage is TRBJ1-4; TRBD1 might be the D (5 bases). V lost 1 base, J lost 7 bases, and 13 bases lay in between. The CDR3 covers 15 residues. Germline V lookup: CDR1 SEHNR, CDR2 FQNEAQ (reference sequence).

J is TRBJ2-3 and V is TRBV21-1. TRBV21-1 is tagged as a pseudogene. This CDR3 comprises 16 residues. This chain's CDR3 is CASSMRLTSSTDTQYF. CDR3 nucleotide sequence: TGTGCCAGCAGCATGCGCCTAACCAGTAGCACAGATACGCAGTATTTT.

The chain employs TRBV11-2 and TRBJ1-4, with 7 positions matching TRBD1. This CDR3 comprises 16 residues. Germline loops: CDR1 SGHAT, CDR2 FQNNGV. J gave up 2 bases and V 1 base, and 4 bases lay outside the gene matches. Here the CDR3 DNA reads TGTGCCAGCAGCTTAGGACAGGGCCTCACTAATGAAAAACTGTTTTTT. Residues: CASSLGQGLTNEKLFF.

There are a few counts of this clone. J is TRBJ1-2 and V is TRBV6-4; 8 bases line up with TRBD1. Trimming at V came to 0 bases and at J to 4 bases, leaving 7 bases not matched to a gene. This CDR3 spans 16 amino acids. Per the germline V gene, CDR1 is MRHNA and CDR2 is SNTAGT. The CDR3 DNA follows: TGTGCCAGCAGTGACTCCCCAGGACAGGGAGCCTATGGCTACACCTTC. Protein sequence: CASSDSPGQGAYGYTF.